The clone carrying this T cell receptor (beta chain) was counted a single time. Antigen unknown. The CDR3 extends over 18 amino acids. Germline CDR1 is SNHLY and CDR2 is FYNNEI. After removal of 9 bases from V and 5 bases from J, the junction contained 15 bases not matched to a gene. Repertoires were generated with immunoSEQ multiplex PCR, while TCRdb's copy carries only in-frame clones and drops some. This sample carries some 7,400 clones, around 91% of them seen once, and the ten largest clones take approximately 26%. This sample was included in a study of somatic mutations in cytotoxic T cells in rheumatoid arthritis. Study-level results: A single CD8+ clone exceeded 20% of CD8+ cells in about an eighth of the roughly 60 patients.

The TCR was taken from a woman aged 70-85 years with rheumatoid arthritis. The V call is TRBV2, the J call TRBJ2-5, with 16 bases fitting TRBD2. Sequenced: CD8+ T cells sorted from blood. The CDR3 bases are TGTGCCAGTTCCGGGACTAGCGGGGGGGGCCTGGTTTTGGAGACCCAGTACTTC. Its translation: CASSGTSGGGLVLETQYF. Looking up the rest from reference TRBV2 and TRBJ2-5 gives the full variable domain: EPEVTQTPSHQVTQMGQEVILRCVPISNHLYFYWYRQILGQKVEFLVSFYNNEISEKSEIFDDQFSVERPDGSNFTLKIRSTKLEDSAMYFCASSGTSGGGLVLETQYFGPGTRLLVL.